Shown below are 13 T cell receptor beta chains from a single sample sequenced in a study of T cell repertoires in cytomegalovirus infection. From the reads, TCRdb called clonotypes with MiXCR, one entry per CDR3 protein. The sample lists roughly 300,000 distinct CDR3 sequences; over 7.5% were seen once. Sequencing input: PBMCs. The receptors here all came from a human donor in good health (CMV status not recorded). Some clones in this sample may be carry-over from other donors' samples.

This clonotype was detected only a few times. V gene TRBV6-1 combines with J gene TRBJ1-2; possibly TRBD1 for D (5 bases). There are 16 residues in the CDR3. Germline V gene sequence: CDR1 MNHNS, CDR2 SASEGT. Trimming took 6 bases from V and 5 from J, leaving 22 bases between them. The CDR3 DNA is TGTGCCAGCAGCGCTCCAGGGCCTGGCCCAGGATATGGCTACACCTTC. Residues: CASSAPGPGPGYGYTF.

This chain uses TRBV7-9 with TRBJ1-2; 7 bases match TRBD1. This CDR3 has 16 amino acids. Germline lookup yields CDR1 SEHNR and CDR2 FQNEAQ (reference sequence). The V and J ends lost 6 bases and 5 bases, in that order; junction bases with no gene match: 15. CDR3 sequence (DNA): TGTGCCAGCAGTTTCACCTCCGACAGGGAGCGATATGGCTACACCTTC. Its translation is CASSFTSDRERYGYTF.

This clonotype was seen many times. The chain carries TRBV7-2 and TRBJ1-1; 7 nucleotides match TRBD1. The junction had 17 bases not matched to a gene; V was cut back by 6 bases and J by 1 base. Germline V gene lookup returns CDR1 SGHTA and CDR2 FQGNSA. There are 18 residues in the CDR3. The CDR3 is CASSRYQQGWGTNTEAFF. In DNA, the CDR3 is TGTGCCAGCAGTCGATACCAACAGGGGTGGGGGACGAACACTGAAGCTTTCTTT.

This clonotype was detected many times. The rearrangement joins TRBV7-2 to TRBJ2-5; a weak D match, TRBD2 (6 bases). The CDR3 has 15 amino acids. Per germline, CDR1 SGHTA and CDR2 FQGNSA. The germline V and J ends were trimmed by 5 bases and 5 bases, with 18 bases remaining between them. The CDR3 nucleotides are TGTGCCAGCAGCCCGGGGGACCTCCGGTCGGAGACCCAGTACTTC. Amino acids: CASSPGDLRSETQYF.

The rearrangement joins TRBV20-1 to TRBJ2-7; TRBD1 matches at 8 bases. V dropped 1 base and J dropped 5; count of bases not matched to a gene: 7. The CDR3 is 14 amino acids. Germline V gives CDR1 DFQATT, CDR2 SNEGSKA (reference sequence). The CDR3 nucleotides read TGCAGTGCTAGAGCCAACAGGGGGTCGCACGAGCAGTACTTC. It yields the protein CSARANRGSHEQYF.

This clonotype was counted between two and nine times. The CDR3 reads CASSPIGTEAEAFF. The CDR3 DNA sequence: TGTGCCAGCTCACCGATCGGGACAGAGGCTGAAGCTTTCTTT. J is TRBJ1-1 and V is TRBV18; 7 bases are a match to TRBD1. The trim removed 3 bases at V and 6 bases at J, leaving 7 bases unmatched. This CDR3 has 14 residues. Germline V lookup: CDR1 KGHSH, CDR2 LQKENI.

The genes are TRBV6-2 or TRBV6-3 and TRBJ2-7; D not resolved. The germline V gene encodes CDR1 MNHEY and CDR2 SVGEGT. This CDR3 contains 13 residues. V lost 6 bases and J lost 0, with 9 bases in between. The CDR3 reads CASRPSSSYEQYF. Here the CDR3 DNA reads TGTGCCAGCAGGCCATCGAGCTCCTACGAGCAGTACTTC.

This sequence joins TRBV30 and TRBJ2-2, with TRBD1 as a possible D gene (6 bases). This CDR3 comprises 15 residues. Germline values: CDR1 GTSNPN, CDR2 SVGIG (reference sequence). With 3 bases removed from V and 3 bases from J, the gap between germline ends came to 14 bases. CDR3 nucleotide sequence: TGTGCCTGGAGCGCCGGGACATTCGACACCGGGGAGCTGTTTTTT. The encoded protein is CAWSAGTFDTGELFF.

Only a few counts were recorded for this clonotype. The V call is TRBV20-1, the J call TRBJ1-3; tentatively, D is TRBD1 (5 bases). This CDR3 region has 12 residues. Germline V gene sequence: CDR1 DFQATT, CDR2 SNEGSKA (reference sequence). The V gene lost 5 bases and the J gene lost 3 bases, with 8 bases spanning the gap. CDR3 in DNA: TGCAGTGCTCTGACAGATGGAAACACCATATATTTT. The encoded protein is CSALTDGNTIYF.

This clonotype was picked up a small number of times. The chain couples TRBV18 to TRBJ2-3, with D tentatively TRBD1 (5 bases). V dropped 3 bases and J dropped 3 bases, with 10 bases sitting between them. This CDR3 has 14 residues. Germline V lookup: CDR1 KGHSH, CDR2 LQKENI. CDR3 sequence (DNA): TGTGCCAGCTCACCTTACAAGGGGACAGATACGCAGTATTTT. Translation: CASSPYKGTDTQYF.

To note about this clonotype: This may stem from a read error, because a much larger clone lies one nucleotide away. The chain uses TRBV7-8 and TRBJ2-7; D call uncertain. This CDR3 has 14 amino acids. Germline values: CDR1 SGHVS, CDR2 FQNEAQ. V lost 0 bases to trimming and J lost 9 bases, with 15 bases between them. Here the CDR3 DNA reads TGTGCCAGCAGCTTAGCGTCAGCTGTCTGGGGGCAGTACTTC. Translating gives CASSLASAVWGQYF.

This chain uses TRBV25-1 with TRBJ2-7, with TRBD1 matching over 7 bases. V shed 6 bases, J shed 6 bases, and the junction held 8 bases outside the gene matches. This CDR3 has 13 residues. Germline-derived CDR1 and CDR2 are MGHDK and SYGVNS. The CDR3 here is CASRDRYEGEQYF. The CDR3 nucleotides read TGTGCCAGCAGGGACAGGTATGAGGGCGAGCAGTACTTC.

This chain uses TRBV23-1 with TRBJ2-5, with a possible D match to TRBD1 (6 bases). TRBV23-1 is reported as an ORF; its role is uncertain. This CDR3 is 18 amino acids long. V gave up 2 bases and J gave up 3 bases, with 22 bases separating them. The CDR3 here is CASSQPERGQSFEETQYF. The CDR3 DNA follows: TGCGCCAGCAGTCAACCGGAAAGGGGACAATCATTCGAAGAGACCCAGTACTTC.